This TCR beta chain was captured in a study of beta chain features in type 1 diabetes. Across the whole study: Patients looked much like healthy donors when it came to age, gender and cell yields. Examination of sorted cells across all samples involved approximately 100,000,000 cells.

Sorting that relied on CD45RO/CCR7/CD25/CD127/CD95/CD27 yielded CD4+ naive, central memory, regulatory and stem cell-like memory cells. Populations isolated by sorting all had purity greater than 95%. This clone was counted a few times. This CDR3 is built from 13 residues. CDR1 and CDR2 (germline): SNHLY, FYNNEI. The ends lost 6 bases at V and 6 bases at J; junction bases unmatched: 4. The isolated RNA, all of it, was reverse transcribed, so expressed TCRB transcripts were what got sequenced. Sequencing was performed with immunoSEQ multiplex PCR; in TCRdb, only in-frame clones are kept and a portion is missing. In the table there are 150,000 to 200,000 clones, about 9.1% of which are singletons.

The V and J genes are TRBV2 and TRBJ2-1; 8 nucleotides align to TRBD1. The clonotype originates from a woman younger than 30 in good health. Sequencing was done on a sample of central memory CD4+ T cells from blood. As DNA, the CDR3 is TGTGCCAGCAGGAGCCAGGGGGCCAATGAGCAGTTCTTC. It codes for CASRSQGANEQFF.